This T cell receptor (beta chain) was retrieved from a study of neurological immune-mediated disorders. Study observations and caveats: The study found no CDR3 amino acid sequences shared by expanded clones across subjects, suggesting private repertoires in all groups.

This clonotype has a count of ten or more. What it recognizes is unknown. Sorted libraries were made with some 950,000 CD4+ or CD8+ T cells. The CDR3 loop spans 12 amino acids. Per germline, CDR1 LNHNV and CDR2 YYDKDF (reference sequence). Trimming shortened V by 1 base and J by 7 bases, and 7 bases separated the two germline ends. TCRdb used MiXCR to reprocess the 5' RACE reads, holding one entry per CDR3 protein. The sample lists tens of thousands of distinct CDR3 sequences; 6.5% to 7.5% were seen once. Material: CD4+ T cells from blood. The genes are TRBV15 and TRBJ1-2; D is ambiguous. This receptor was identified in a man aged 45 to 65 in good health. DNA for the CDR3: TGTGCCACCAGCAGAGGTGGATCTGGCTACACCTTC. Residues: CATSRGGSGYTF.